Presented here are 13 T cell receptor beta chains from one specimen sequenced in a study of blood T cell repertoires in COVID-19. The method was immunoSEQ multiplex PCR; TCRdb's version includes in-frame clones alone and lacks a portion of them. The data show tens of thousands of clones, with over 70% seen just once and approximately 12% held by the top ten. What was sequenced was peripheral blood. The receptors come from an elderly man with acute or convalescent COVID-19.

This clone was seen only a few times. CDR3: CASSWERELFF. CDR3 bases: TGTGCCAGCAGTTGGGAGAGGGAGCTGTTTTTT. The genes are TRBV28 and TRBJ2-2, with D possibly being TRBD2 (5 bases). Germline values: CDR1 MDHEN, CDR2 SYDVKM. The CDR3 is made up of 11 amino acids. The V end lost 4 bases, the J end lost 9 bases, and 6 bases lay between the germline ends.

CDR3 sequence reads: CASSFHGGSNQPQHF. The CDR3 region has the DNA TGTGCCAGCTCATTCCACGGGGGGAGCAATCAGCCCCAGCATTTT. The chain carries TRBV2 and TRBJ1-5; the D gene is possibly TRBD1 (5 bases). Per the germline V gene, CDR1 is SNHLY and CDR2 is FYNNEI. Trimming took 8 bases from V and 1 from J, leaving 15 bases between them. This CDR3 has 15 amino acids.

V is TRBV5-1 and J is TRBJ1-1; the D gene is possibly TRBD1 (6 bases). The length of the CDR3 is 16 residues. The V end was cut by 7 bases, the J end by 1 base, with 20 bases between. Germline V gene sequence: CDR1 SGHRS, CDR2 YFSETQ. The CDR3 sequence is CASSDQGAGANTEAFF. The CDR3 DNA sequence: TGCGCCAGCTCCGACCAGGGAGCGGGGGCGAACACTGAAGCTTTCTTT.

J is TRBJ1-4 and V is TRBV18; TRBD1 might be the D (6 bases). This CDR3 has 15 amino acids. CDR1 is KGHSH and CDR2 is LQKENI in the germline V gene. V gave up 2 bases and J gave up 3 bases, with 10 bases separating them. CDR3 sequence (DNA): TGTGCCAGCTCACCAGGGACACAGTCTAATGAAAAACTGTTTTTT. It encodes CASSPGTQSNEKLFF. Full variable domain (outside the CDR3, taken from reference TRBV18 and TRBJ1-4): NAGVMQNPRHLVRRRGQEARLRCSPMKGHSHVYWYRQLPEEGLKFMVYLQKENIIDESGMPKERFSAEFPKEGPSILRIQQVVRGDSAAYFCASSPGTQSNEKLFFGSGTQLSVL.

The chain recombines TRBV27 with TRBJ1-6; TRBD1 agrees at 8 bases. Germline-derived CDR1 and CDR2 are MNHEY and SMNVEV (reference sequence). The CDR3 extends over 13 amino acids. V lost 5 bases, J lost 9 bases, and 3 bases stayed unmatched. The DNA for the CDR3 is TGTGCCAGCAGTCCGGACAGGGTTTCACCCCTCCACTTT. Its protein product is CASSPDRVSPLHF.

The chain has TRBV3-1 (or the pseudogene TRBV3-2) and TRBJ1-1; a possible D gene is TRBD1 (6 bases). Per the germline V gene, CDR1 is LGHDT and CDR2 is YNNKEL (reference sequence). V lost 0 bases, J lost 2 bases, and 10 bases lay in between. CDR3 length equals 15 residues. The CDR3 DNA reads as TGTGCCAGCAGCCAAGATGGCAGGGGTAACACTGAAGCTTTCTTT. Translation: CASSQDGRGNTEAFF.

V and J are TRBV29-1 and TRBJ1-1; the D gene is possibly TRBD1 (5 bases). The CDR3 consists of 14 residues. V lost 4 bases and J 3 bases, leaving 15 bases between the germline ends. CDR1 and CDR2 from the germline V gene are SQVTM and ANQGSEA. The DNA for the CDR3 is TGCAGCGTTGCCATCCAGGGTGGGGACACTGAAGCTTTCTTT. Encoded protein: CSVAIQGGDTEAFF.

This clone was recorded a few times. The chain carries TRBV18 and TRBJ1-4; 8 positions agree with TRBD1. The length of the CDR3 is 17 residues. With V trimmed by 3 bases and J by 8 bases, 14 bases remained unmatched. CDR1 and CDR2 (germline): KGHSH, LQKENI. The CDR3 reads CASSPPLWDRIGEKLFF. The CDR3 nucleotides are TGTGCCAGCTCACCGCCGCTTTGGGACAGGATCGGAGAAAAACTGTTTTTT.

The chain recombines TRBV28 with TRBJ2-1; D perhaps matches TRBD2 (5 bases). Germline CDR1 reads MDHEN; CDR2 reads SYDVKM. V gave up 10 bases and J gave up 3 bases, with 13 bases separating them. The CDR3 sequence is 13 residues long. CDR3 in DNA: TGTGCCACCCTTGGGAGTTTCTACAATGAGCAGTTCTTC. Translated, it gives CATLGSFYNEQFF. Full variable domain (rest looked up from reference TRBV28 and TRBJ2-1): DVKVTQSSRYLVKRTGEKVFLECVQDMDHENMFWYRQDPGLGLRLIYFSYDVKMKEKGDIPEGYSVSREKKERFSLILESASTNQTSMYLCATLGSFYNEQFFGPGTRLTVL.

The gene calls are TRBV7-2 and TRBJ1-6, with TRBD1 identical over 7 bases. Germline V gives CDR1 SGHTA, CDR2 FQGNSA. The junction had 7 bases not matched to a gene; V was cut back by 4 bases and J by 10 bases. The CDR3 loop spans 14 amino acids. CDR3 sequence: CASSSGQSGSPLHF. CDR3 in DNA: TGTGCCAGCAGCTCGGGACAGTCAGGATCACCCCTCCACTTT.

CDR3 protein: CASNLPAGETQYF. The DNA for the CDR3 is TGTGCCAGTAATCTCCCGGCGGGTGAGACCCAGTACTTC. The chain recombines TRBV7-2 with TRBJ2-5; the D gene is possibly TRBD2 (5 bases). CDR3 length equals 13 residues. The V and J ends lost 9 bases and 5 bases respectively, with 16 bases between them. The germline V gene encodes CDR1 SGHTA and CDR2 FQGNSA. The full variable domain, its missing parts supplied by reference TRBV7-2 and TRBJ2-5, is GAGVSQSPSNKVTEKGKDVELRCDPISGHTALYWYRQSLGQGLEFLIYFQGNSAPDKSGLPSDRFSAERTGGSVSTLTIQRTQQEDSAVYLCASNLPAGETQYFGPGTRLLVL.

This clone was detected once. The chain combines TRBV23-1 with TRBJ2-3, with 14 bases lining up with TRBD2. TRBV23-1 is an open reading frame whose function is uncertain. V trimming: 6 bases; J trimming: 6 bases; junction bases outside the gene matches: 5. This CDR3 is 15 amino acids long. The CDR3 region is CASSTGTSGGDTQYF. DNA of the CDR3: TGCGCCAGCAGCACCGGGACTAGCGGGGGCGATACGCAGTATTTT.

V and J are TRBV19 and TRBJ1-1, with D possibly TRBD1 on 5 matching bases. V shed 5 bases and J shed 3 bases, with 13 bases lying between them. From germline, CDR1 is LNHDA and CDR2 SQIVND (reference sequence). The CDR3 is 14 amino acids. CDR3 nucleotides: TGTGCCAGTAGTGGGGCCCCGGGGGACACTGAAGCTTTCTTT. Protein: CASSGAPGDTEAFF. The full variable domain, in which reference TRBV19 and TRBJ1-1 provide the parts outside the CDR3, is DGGITQSPKYLFRKEGQNVTLSCEQNLNHDAMYWYRQDPGQGLRLIYYSQIVNDFQKGDIAEGYSVSREKKESFPLTVTSAQKNPTAFYLCASSGAPGDTEAFFGQGTRLTVV.